The 20 T cell receptor beta chains in this list originate from one sample, sequenced in a study of T cell responses to AZD1222 COVID-19 vaccine. Using immunoSEQ multiplex PCR, the repertoire was profiled, and TCRdb retains in-frame clones only, with some absent. The sample has 210,000 or so clones, about 94% seen once. The source was peripheral blood, collected 28 days after the second dose of the MenACWY control vaccine. All receptors derive from an adult who received the MenACWY meningococcal vaccine as a control.

The chain joins TRBV6-5 to TRBJ2-7; TRBD1 agrees at 8 bases. Germline V CDR1 and CDR2: MNHEY, SVGAGI. The V segment lost 4 bases and the J segment 2 bases; nucleotides outside the gene matches: 4. CDR3 size: 14 residues. CDR3 bases: TGTGCCAGCAGTTCAACAGGGGGGCCCTACGAGCAGTACTTC. This gives the protein CASSSTGGPYEQYF.

CDR3 protein: CASSFLTGGGGYTF. DNA of the CDR3: TGTGCCAGCAGCTTCCTCACAGGGGGCGGTGGCTACACCTTC. The gene calls are TRBV7-9 and TRBJ1-2, with 9 bases that match TRBD1. The CDR3 runs to 14 residues. V shed 3 bases and J 7 bases; nucleotides not matched to a gene: 6. Per the germline V gene, CDR1 is SEHNR and CDR2 is FQNEAQ (reference sequence).

This clone was observed once. The V call is TRBV6-1, the J call TRBJ2-1; D perhaps matches TRBD1 (5 bases). V gave up 3 bases and J gave up 7 bases, with 7 bases separating them. CDR1 is MNHNS, CDR2 SASEGT, per germline. This CDR3 contains 12 residues. CDR3 sequence (DNA): TGTGCCAGCAGTGAGGACAATAATGAGCAGTTCTTC. This gives the protein CASSEDNNEQFF.

The rearrangement links TRBV27 to TRBJ2-7; TRBD1 or TRBD2 may be the D gene (5 bases each). Deletions cut 1 base from V and 1 base from J, with 11 bases between. CDR3 length: 15 amino acids. Germline V CDR1 and CDR2: MNHEY, SMNVEV (reference sequence). The CDR3 loop is CASSLYGGKSYEQYF. The CDR3 DNA sequence: TGTGCCAGCAGTTTATATGGGGGAAAGTCCTACGAGCAGTACTTC.

The V call is TRBV30, the J call TRBJ1-4, with no clear D. Germline-derived CDR1 and CDR2 are GTSNPN and SVGIG (reference sequence). V was trimmed by 0 bases and J by 8 bases, leaving 13 bases between them. This CDR3 contains 14 residues. This CDR3 reads CAWSVRRVHEKLFF. Written as DNA, the CDR3 is TGTGCCTGGAGTGTACGCCGGGTTCACGAAAAACTGTTTTTT.

V and J are TRBV28 and TRBJ1-5, with D maybe TRBD1 (6 bases). The germline V gene has CDR1 MDHEN and CDR2 SYDVKM. With 7 bases removed from V and 1 base from J, the gap between germline ends came to 23 bases. The CDR3 has 18 amino acids. CDR3 amino acids: CASTRSGGYGGSNQPQHF. The CDR3 DNA follows: TGTGCCAGCACCCGCTCGGGTGGTTACGGGGGCAGCAATCAGCCCCAGCATTTT.

The rearrangement joins TRBV28 to TRBJ1-2, with D possibly being TRBD1 (6 bases). The CDR3 consists of 15 residues. Germline CDR1 MDHEN, CDR2 SYDVKM. V dropped 5 bases and J dropped 4 bases, with 17 bases sitting between them. The CDR3 reads CASSPPFGGGYGYTF. For the CDR3, the DNA is TGTGCCAGCAGTCCGCCTTTTGGGGGCGGCTATGGCTACACCTTC.

This chain joins TRBV29-1 and TRBJ1-2; no clear D gene. The length of the CDR3 is 11 residues. Germline V gives CDR1 SQVTM, CDR2 ANQGSEA. Trimming removed 3 bases at V and 1 base at J, with 3 bases between. The CDR3 nucleotides read TGCAGCGTTGACAGTAACTATGGCTACACCTTC. It translates to CSVDSNYGYTF.

The rearrangement links TRBV29-1 to TRBJ2-7; TRBD2 is a possible D gene (7 bases). V lost 3 bases to trimming and J lost 4 bases, with 16 bases between them. The CDR3 is 14 residues long. Germline CDR1 reads SQVTM; CDR2 reads ANQGSEA. As DNA, the CDR3 is TGCAGCGTTGACCTGGGGGGAGGGGGTTACGAGCAGTACTTC. The encoded protein is CSVDLGGGGYEQYF.

The V call is TRBV5-6, the J call TRBJ2-7; perhaps TRBD2 as D (7 bases). This CDR3 contains 15 residues. CDR1 and CDR2 from the germline V gene are SGHDT and YYEEEE. With 2 bases removed from V and 2 bases from J, the gap between germline ends came to 14 bases. This chain's CDR3 is CASSLGRGPTYEQYF. The CDR3 DNA reads TGTGCCAGCAGCTTAGGGCGGGGGCCCACCTACGAGCAGTACTTC.

The rearrangement links TRBV20-1 to TRBJ2-1; the match to TRBD2 covers 7 bases. CDR1 is DFQATT and CDR2 is SNEGSKA in the germline V gene (reference sequence). The CDR3 extends over 11 amino acids. The junction had 11 bases not matched to a gene; V was cut back by 6 bases and J by 15 bases. CDR3 nucleotide sequence: TGCAGTGCGAAGCGGGAATTGGGTTGGTTCTTC. It is translated as CSAKRELGWFF.

The chain links TRBV5-1 to TRBJ2-5, with D unresolved. Germline CDR1 SGHRS, CDR2 YFSETQ. V was shortened by 1 base and J by 2 bases, with 3 bases between the two germline ends. CDR3 size: 12 residues. Written as DNA, the CDR3 is TGCGCCAGCAGCTTGCAGCAAGAGACCCAGTACTTC. Translated: CASSLQQETQYF.

V gene TRBV5-4 combines with J gene TRBJ2-5; TRBD2 matches at 8 bases. V was clipped by 3 bases and J by 5 bases; unmatched bases: 3. The CDR3 length is 13 residues. Per the germline V gene, CDR1 is SGHNT and CDR2 is YYREEE (reference sequence). This CDR3 is CASSSAGVETQYF. The CDR3 bases are TGTGCCAGCAGCTCAGCGGGAGTGGAGACCCAGTACTTC.

The chain recombines TRBV5-4 with TRBJ1-6; no reliable D call. Trimming took off 2 bases at V and 7 bases at J, with 13 bases between the two ends. Germline V gene sequence: CDR1 SGHNT, CDR2 YYREEE (reference sequence). The CDR3 totals 15 residues. The CDR3 sequence is CASSLREPANSPLHF. Here the CDR3 DNA reads TGTGCCAGCAGCTTACGCGAACCAGCGAATTCACCCCTCCACTTT.

This chain connects TRBV7-9 to TRBJ1-1; 8 bases line up with TRBD1. The CDR3 spans 14 residues. With 2 bases clipped from V and 5 bases from J, the junction kept 4 bases outside the gene matches. The germline gives CDR1 SEHNR, CDR2 FQNEAQ (reference sequence). This CDR3 reads CASSLTWTGTEAFF. CDR3 bases: TGTGCCAGCAGCTTAACATGGACAGGGACTGAAGCTTTCTTT. Full variable domain (outside the CDR3, taken from reference TRBV7-9 and TRBJ1-1): DTGVSQNPRHKITKRGQNVTFRCDPISEHNRLYWYRQTLGQGPEFLTYFQNEAQLEKSRLLSDRFSAERPKGSFSTLEIQRTEQGDSAMYLCASSLTWTGTEAFFGQGTRLTVV.

This chain links TRBV4-1 with TRBJ1-4; no clear D. Germline CDR1 reads MGHRA; CDR2 reads YSYEKL. CDR3 length equals 14 residues. V was clipped by 4 bases and J by 1 base, with 7 bases between them. CDR3 sequence (DNA): TGCGCCAGCAGCCTCCGGCAAACTAATGAAAAACTGTTTTTT. Translating it yields CASSLRQTNEKLFF.

The gene calls are TRBV6-5 and TRBJ1-1; perhaps TRBD1 as D (6 bases). Trimming pared 6 bases from V and 0 bases from J, leaving 8 bases between. Germline loops: CDR1 MNHEY, CDR2 SVGAGI. CDR3 length: 13 residues. CDR3 in DNA: TGTGCCAGCAGGGACAGACTGAACACTGAAGCTTTCTTT. It specifies CASRDRLNTEAFF.

This chain connects TRBV9 to TRBJ1-1; 7 bases are shared with TRBD1. The CDR3 runs 14 residues. Germline CDR1 SGDLS, CDR2 YYNGEE. V gave up 4 bases and J gave up 6 bases; unmatched junction bases: 9. As DNA, the CDR3 is TGTGCCAGCAGCCCGGGGGACAGTGGCTCTGAAGCTTTCTTT. Translating gives CASSPGDSGSEAFF.

The V call is TRBV7-9, the J call TRBJ1-5; D is undetermined. The germline V gene encodes CDR1 SEHNR and CDR2 FQNEAQ (reference sequence). This CDR3 is 13 amino acids long. Trimming shortened V by 1 base and J by 5 bases, and 6 bases separated the two germline ends. CDR3 protein: CASSLERYQPQHF. CDR3 coding DNA: TGTGCCAGCAGCTTAGAGAGGTATCAGCCCCAGCATTTT. The full variable domain, rest sourced from reference TRBV7-9 and TRBJ1-5, is DTGVSQNPRHKITKRGQNVTFRCDPISEHNRLYWYRQTLGQGPEFLTYFQNEAQLEKSRLLSDRFSAERPKGSFSTLEIQRTEQGDSAMYLCASSLERYQPQHFGDGTRLSIL.

The chain uses TRBV19 and TRBJ1-4; 8 nucleotides line up with TRBD1. The CDR3 consists of 15 residues. CDR1 is LNHDA and CDR2 is SQIVND in the germline V gene (reference sequence). Trimming at V came to 3 bases and at J to 4 bases, leaving 4 bases not matched to a gene. The CDR3 nucleotides read TGTGCCAGTAGTATCCAGGGGGCCGGTAATGAAAAACTGTTTTTT. It yields the protein CASSIQGAGNEKLFF.